This T cell receptor beta chain was sequenced during a study of shared clonotypes between healthy human individuals. Cells designated naive CD8 were CD45RO-negative and were positively selected for CCR7, with terminally differentiated effector memory CD45RA+ cells excluded. For this clone: Antigen: not known.

Study findings and constraints: Some clonotypes were shared by all four sorted-subset donors, while others were not shared. The non-shared ones had lower generation probabilities than the shared ones.

Trimming pared 7 bases from V and 9 bases from J, leaving 10 bases between. The CDR3 sequence is 11 residues long. Germline V lookup: CDR1 LNHDA, CDR2 SQIVND (reference sequence). Assay: immunoSEQ multiplex PCR; the TCRdb copy retains only in-frame clones and omits some. In the table there are nearly 2 million clones, roughly 95% of which are singletons. The gene calls are TRBV19 and TRBJ2-4, with a possible D match to TRBD2 (5 bases). The clonotype was recovered from a man between 18 and 29 years old in good health. The sequenced material came from naive CD8+ T cells sorted from blood. CDR3 DNA: TGTGCCAGTAACGGGGAAGCCATTCAGTACTTC. Amino acids: CASNGEAIQYF.